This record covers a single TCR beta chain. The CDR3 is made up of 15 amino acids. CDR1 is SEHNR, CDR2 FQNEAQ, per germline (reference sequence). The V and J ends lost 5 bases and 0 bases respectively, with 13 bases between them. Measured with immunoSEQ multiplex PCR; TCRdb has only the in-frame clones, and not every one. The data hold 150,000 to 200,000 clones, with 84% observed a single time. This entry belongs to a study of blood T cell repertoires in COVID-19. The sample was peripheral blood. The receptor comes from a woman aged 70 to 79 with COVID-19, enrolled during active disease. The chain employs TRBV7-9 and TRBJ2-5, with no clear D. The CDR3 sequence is CASSTETLNQETQYF. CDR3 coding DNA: TGTGCCAGCAGCACAGAGACGCTGAACCAAGAGACCCAGTACTTC.